This is a list of T cell receptor beta chains from one sample in a study of shared clonotypes between healthy human individuals. Measured with immunoSEQ multiplex PCR; TCRdb has only the in-frame clones, and not every one. This sample carries millions of clones, approximately 92% of them seen once, and the ten largest clones take 0.14%. What was sequenced was naive CD4+ T cells sorted from blood. These receptors were collected from a man between 18 and 29 years old in good health. CDR3s include the opening cysteine and the closing phenylalanine or tryptophan. The order of the fields is CDR3 protein, CDR3 length, clone size, V gene. Only some rows state a clone size, as once, few, many or a class for expanded clones.

CASSLEVTETQYF	13	-	TRBV7-2
CASSSGANVLTF	12	-	TRBV7-9
CAIRPGQGPGAQYF	14	once	TRBV10-3
CASSFLTDTQYF	12	-	TRBV5-4
CASSRAGGQVSGEKLFF	17	once	TRBV27
CASRGTANTGELFF	14	-	TRBV2
CASSIGLAGVNEQYF	15	-	TRBV6-5
CASSPQASGSPTEAFF	16	-	TRBV18
CASSLRGLSNQPQHF	15	-	TRBV5-6
CASSPGSEVRTGELFF	16	-	TRBV5-1
CASSMNGIGNQPQHF	15	-	TRBV19
CASSSPTREAGGEGTNYNEQFF	22	-	TRBV7-3
CAWMGQATGELFF	13	-	TRBV30
CASSVGEGIPGQFF	14	few	TRBV9
CAISESRVRTEHYEQYF	17	-	TRBV10-3
CASSVDPSADNEQFF	15	-	TRBV9
CASSLGGPNEKLFF	14	once	TRBV5-1
CASSNYQGSHGYTF	14	-	TRBV27
CASSPGGNQETQYF	14	-	TRBV2
CASSFGGLLSSYEQYF	16	-	TRBV7-2
CASSYGTGSNQPQHF	15	-	TRBV6-5
CATSREVLGNQPQHF	15	-	TRBV15
CASSLDPGGPGEDTQYF	17	-	TRBV5-1
CASSSTSGIFEEQYF	15	-	TRBV7-2
CASSERFTDTQYF	13	-	TRBV2
CASSVEQALAKNIQYF	16	-	TRBV2
CASSTGAWEQYF	12	-	TRBV28
CASSLESQPQHF	12	-	TRBV7-2
CASSSDRGNSPLHF	14	-	TRBV5-1
CASSEEGLTYNEQFF	15	-	TRBV2
CASSPKRAGANVLTF	15	-	TRBV18
CATSSVGRETQYF	13	-	TRBV5-5
CASSLGLAGGPDTQYF	16	-	TRBV5-1
CASSLGNRLRSGNTIYF	17	-	TRBV13
CASSVTQAKGGYTF	14	-	TRBV27
CASSGNSGANVLTF	14	-	TRBV11-2
CASRILDRTYEQYF	14	-	TRBV2